Listed below are T cell receptor beta chains from one sample, sequenced in a study of cytomegalovirus exposure and HLA in healthy donors. The assay was immunoSEQ multiplex PCR, and TCRdb's table has in-frame clones only and misses some. The sample contains over 200,000 clones, around 91% of which appear only once. Sequencing input: PBMCs. Receptors were obtained from a woman between 18 and 29 years old in good health and CMV-seronegative. Both conserved end residues are part of each CDR3. Fields, in order: D gene, J gene, CDR3 length, clone size, V gene, CDR3 DNA, CDR3 protein. D genes are given only for firm matches. Expanded clones get a size class; other rows say once, few or many, or leave the size out.

TRBD1,TRBJ2-5,16,NA,TRBV27,TGTGCCAGCAGTCCAAACAGGGGGCTCCTTCAAGAGACCCAGTACTTC,CASSPNRGLLQETQYF
NA,TRBJ1-6,15,once,TRBV4-1,TGCGCCAGCAGCCCCCTTGGGGAGGGAAGATCACCCCTCCACTTT,CASSPLGEGRSPLHF
TRBD1,TRBJ2-5,14,NA,TRBV13,TGTGCCAGCAGCCCGGGACAGGGCTTAGAGACCCAGTACTTC,CASSPGQGLETQYF
TRBD2,TRBJ2-2,15,NA,TRBV2,TGTGCCAGCAGGGTGCGGGGGGGAAACACCGGGGAGCTGTTTTTT,CASRVRGGNTGELFF
TRBD1,TRBJ2-7,15,few,TRBV4-3,TGCGCCAGCCGCCGAAGCAGGGGGCTACCGGGTGAGCAGTACTTC,CASRRSRGLPGEQYF
NA,TRBJ2-2,16,once,TRBV19,TGTGCCAGTAGTATAGTTAGGGGATCGAACACCGGGGAGCTGTTTTTT,CASSIVRGSNTGELFF
NA,TRBJ2-2,15,NA,TRBV7-8,TGTGCCAGCAGCTTAGTATGGGAGATCACCGGGGAGCTGTTTTTT,CASSLVWEITGELFF
NA,TRBJ1-1,13,NA,TRBV27,TGTGCCAGCAGTTTAGCAGGGGCCACTGAAGCTTTCTTT,CASSLAGATEAFF
TRBD1,TRBJ1-5,13,NA,TRBV2,TGTGCCAGCAGAAACAGGGGTAATCAGCCCCAGCATTTT,CASRNRGNQPQHF
NA,TRBJ1-1,13,NA,TRBV2,TGTGCCAGCAGACCACAGCGGGACACTGAAGCTTTCTTT,CASRPQRDTEAFF
NA,TRBJ1-6,13,once,TRBV6-1,TGTGCCAGCAGTGGACAAAGCAATTCACCCCTCCACTTT,CASSGQSNSPLHF
NA,TRBJ1-1,13,NA,TRBV2,TGTGCCAGCAGGACCGTGGCCGGAGGTGAAGCTTTCTTT,CASRTVAGGEAFF
TRBD1,TRBJ2-5,15,NA,TRBV27,TGTGCCAGCAGTTTTGGGACAGGGAGGAGGGAGACCCAGTACTTC,CASSFGTGRRETQYF
TRBD1,TRBJ1-1,14,NA,TRBV19,TGTGCCAGTAGTCCAACACAGGGGTCTACTGAAGCTTTCTTT,CASSPTQGSTEAFF
NA,TRBJ1-2,13,NA,TRBV10-2,TGCGCCAGCAGTGAGACAGAAAACTATGGCTACACCTTC,CASSETENYGYTF
TRBD1,TRBJ1-2,13,NA,TRBV14,TGTGCCAGCAGCCAGGACAGGGACGGAGGCTACACCTTC,CASSQDRDGGYTF
TRBD2,TRBJ2-3,17,NA,TRBV9,TGTGCCAGCAGCGTCAAAGGACTAGCGGGGGCGGGGGATACGCAGTATTTT,CASSVKGLAGAGDTQYF
TRBD1,TRBJ1-5,16,NA,TRBV7-8,TGTGCCAGCAGCTTATACGCGGCAGGGGGATATCAGCCCCAGCATTTT,CASSLYAAGGYQPQHF
NA,TRBJ2-4,15,NA,TRBV6-5,TGTGCCAGCAGTTATCTGTCGGGGGTGGGGAACATTCAGTACTTC,CASSYLSGVGNIQYF
NA,TRBJ1-1,16,NA,TRBV10-1,TGCGCCAGCAGTGCAAGCCGCGGGGCCCAACAAACTGAAGCTTTCTTT,CASSASRGAQQTEAFF
NA,TRBJ2-2,16,NA,TRBV5-1,TGCGCCAGCAGCTCGGGGGGGACAGCGAACACCGGGGAGCTGTTTTTT,CASSSGGTANTGELFF
TRBD2,TRBJ2-3,15,once,TRBV7-2,TGTGCCAGCAGCCCGGGACTAGCGGGGGTGGATACGCAGTATTTT,CASSPGLAGVDTQYF
TRBD1,TRBJ2-5,14,NA,TRBV6-5,TGTGCCAGCAGTTACGAGGGGGCTCAAGAGACCCAGTACTTC,CASSYEGAQETQYF
NA,TRBJ2-1,15,NA,TRBV7-8,TGTGCCAGCAGCTTCCGGGATAGCTCCTACAATGAGCAGTTCTTC,CASSFRDSSYNEQFF
TRBD1,TRBJ1-2,16,NA,TRBV7-9,TGTGCCAGCAGCTTAAACCCGACAGGGGGAAGAGATGGCTACACCTTC,CASSLNPTGGRDGYTF
NA,TRBJ1-5,14,NA,TRBV11-2,TGTGCCAGCAGCTCGATTGACAACAATCAGCCCCAGCATTTT,CASSSIDNNQPQHF
NA,TRBJ2-1,12,once,TRBV7-9,TGTGCCAGCAGCTTATCGGACAAGAAGCAGTTCTTC,CASSLSDKKQFF
NA,TRBJ2-2,15,once,TRBV15,TGTGCCACCAGCAGAGATTTAGAAATCCCTGGGGAGCTGTTTTTT,CATSRDLEIPGELFF
NA,TRBJ2-1,16,NA,TRBV4-2,TGTGCCAGCAGCCAAGCGGGCCCTATTAGGGGCAATGAGCAGTTCTTC,CASSQAGPIRGNEQFF
NA,TRBJ2-3,15,once,TRBV7-6,TGTGCCAGCAGCTTAGATGTGGCTTCTGCAGATACGCAGTATTTT,CASSLDVASADTQYF
NA,TRBJ1-6,13,few,TRBV2,TGTGCCAGCAGTGAAGGGGCGCGTTCACCCCTCCACTTT,CASSEGARSPLHF
TRBD1,TRBJ1-2,16,NA,TRBV28,TGTGCCAGCAGTCCGACGGGACAGGGGGAACACTATGGCTACACCTTC,CASSPTGQGEHYGYTF
NA,TRBJ1-5,14,NA,TRBV7-9,TGTGCCAGCAGCTTATACGACGGAGATCAGCCCCAGCATTTT,CASSLYDGDQPQHF
NA,TRBJ1-6,14,NA,TRBV2,TGTGCCAGCATGTTCGGCTCCTATAATTCACCCCTCCACTTT,CASMFGSYNSPLHF
TRBD1,TRBJ2-3,12,NA,TRBV6-1,TGTGCCAGCAGTCGGGGACAGTCAGCGCAGTATTTT,CASSRGQSAQYF
NA,TRBJ1-1,14,NA,TRBV6-6,TGTGCCAGCAGCCCCCCGGGACAGAACACTGAAGCTTTCTTT,CASSPPGQNTEAFF
TRBD1,TRBJ1-2,17,NA,TRBV27,TGTGCCAGCAGTTTTGTGCAGGGGGCGAGAGTAATCTATGGCTACACCTTC,CASSFVQGARVIYGYTF
TRBD2,TRBJ2-2,17,once,TRBV7-8,TGTGCCAGCAGCTCGAGACTAGCGGGGGCGATCACCGGGGAGCTGTTTTTT,CASSSRLAGAITGELFF
NA,TRBJ1-2,15,NA,TRBV7-9,TGTGCCAGCAGCTTAGAATATACCCCGAGACAGGCGTACACCTTC,CASSLEYTPRQAYTF
NA,TRBJ1-6,16,NA,TRBV7-9,TGTGCCAGCAGTTCAAATAATGAGGGTATCAATTCACCCCTCCACTTT,CASSSNNEGINSPLHF
NA,TRBJ1-2,14,NA,TRBV5-1,TGCGCCAGCAGTTCCGGGTTGTCTAACTATGGCTACACCTTC,CASSSGLSNYGYTF
TRBD2,TRBJ2-5,14,NA,TRBV7-2,TGTGCCAGCAGCTTAGCGCGGGGGTCCGAGACCCAGTACTTC,CASSLARGSETQYF
NA,TRBJ1-1,14,once,TRBV5-6,TGTGCCAGCACCATCGGGGGGGCGAACACTGAAGCTTTCTTT,CASTIGGANTEAFF
TRBD2,TRBJ2-7,15,NA,TRBV4-1,TGCGCCAGCAGCCAAGCGCGGGGGGAATCCTACGAGCAGTACTTC,CASSQARGESYEQYF
NA,TRBJ2-6,15,NA,TRBV5-1,TGCGCCAGTAAGGACAGTTTCTCTGGGGCCAACGTCCTGACTTTC,CASKDSFSGANVLTF
NA,TRBJ1-2,12,NA,TRBV6-1,TGTGCCACCGTCGGGGGTTGGTATGGCTACACCTTC,CATVGGWYGYTF
NA,TRBJ1-2,15,few,TRBV2,TGTGCCAGCAGCCCAGGACAGCGTGGAAACTATGGCTACACCTTC,CASSPGQRGNYGYTF
NA,TRBJ2-5,13,NA,TRBV15,TGTGCCACCAGCAGAGATTCGAGGGAGACCCAGTACTTC,CATSRDSRETQYF
NA,TRBJ2-1,14,NA,TRBV10-3,TGTGCCATCAGTGAGTCCGGCTCCTACAATGAGCAGTTCTTC,CAISESGSYNEQFF
NA,TRBJ1-4,15,NA,TRBV5-6,TGTGCCAGCAGCTTGAGAGTGGGAGGTAATGAAAAACTGTTTTTT,CASSLRVGGNEKLFF
TRBD2,TRBJ2-1,16,NA,TRBV7-9,TGTGCCAGCAGCCCGATAGCGGGTCCCTCCTACAATGAGCAGTTCTTC,CASSPIAGPSYNEQFF
NA,TRBJ2-7,12,NA,TRBV11-2,TGTGCCAGCAGCCACACTAGCTACGAGCAGTACTTC,CASSHTSYEQYF